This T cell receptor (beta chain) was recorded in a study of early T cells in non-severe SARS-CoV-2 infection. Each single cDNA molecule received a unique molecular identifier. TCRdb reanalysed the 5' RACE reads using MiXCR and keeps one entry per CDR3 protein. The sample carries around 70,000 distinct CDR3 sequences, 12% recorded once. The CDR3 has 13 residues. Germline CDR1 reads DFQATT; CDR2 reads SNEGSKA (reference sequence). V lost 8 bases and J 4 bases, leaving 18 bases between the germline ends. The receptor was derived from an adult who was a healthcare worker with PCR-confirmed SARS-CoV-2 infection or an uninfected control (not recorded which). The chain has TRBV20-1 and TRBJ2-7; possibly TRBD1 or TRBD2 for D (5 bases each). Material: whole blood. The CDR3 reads CSRLRDGGYEQYF. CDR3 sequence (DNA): TGCAGTCGCCTCCGGGACGGCGGGTACGAGCAGTACTTC.